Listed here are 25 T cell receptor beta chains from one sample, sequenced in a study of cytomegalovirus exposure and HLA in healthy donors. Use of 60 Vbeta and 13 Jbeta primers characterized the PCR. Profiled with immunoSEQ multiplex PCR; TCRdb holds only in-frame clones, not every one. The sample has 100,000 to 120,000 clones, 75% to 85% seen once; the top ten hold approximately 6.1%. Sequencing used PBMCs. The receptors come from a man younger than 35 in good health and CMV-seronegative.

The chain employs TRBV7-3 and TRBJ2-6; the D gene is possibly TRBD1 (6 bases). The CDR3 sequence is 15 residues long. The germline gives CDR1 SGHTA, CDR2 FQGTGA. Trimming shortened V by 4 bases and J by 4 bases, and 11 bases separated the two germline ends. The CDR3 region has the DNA TGTGCCAGCAGCTCCAGGGGTAGCGGGGCCAACGTCCTGACTTTC. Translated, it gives CASSSRGSGANVLTF.

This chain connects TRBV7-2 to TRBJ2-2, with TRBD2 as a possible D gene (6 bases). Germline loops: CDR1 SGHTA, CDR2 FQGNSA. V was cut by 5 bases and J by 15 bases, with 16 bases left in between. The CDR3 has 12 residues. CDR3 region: CASSPGTPRLFF. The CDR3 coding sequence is TGTGCCAGCAGCCCCGGGACTCCCCGTTTGTTTTTT.

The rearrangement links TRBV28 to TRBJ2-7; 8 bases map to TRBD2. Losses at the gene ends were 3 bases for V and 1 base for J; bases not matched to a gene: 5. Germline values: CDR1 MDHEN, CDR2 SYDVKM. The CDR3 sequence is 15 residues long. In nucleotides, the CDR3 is TGTGCCAGCAGTTTTCGTACTAGCGGTTCCTACGAGCAGTACTTC. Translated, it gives CASSFRTSGSYEQYF.

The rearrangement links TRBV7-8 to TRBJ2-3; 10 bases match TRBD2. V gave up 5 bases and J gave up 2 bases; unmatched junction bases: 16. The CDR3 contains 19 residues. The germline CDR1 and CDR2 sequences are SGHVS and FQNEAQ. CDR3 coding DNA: TGTGCCAGCAGCCTAATGAGGTGGCTAGCGGGAGAGAACACAGATACGCAGTATTTT. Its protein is CASSLMRWLAGENTDTQYF.

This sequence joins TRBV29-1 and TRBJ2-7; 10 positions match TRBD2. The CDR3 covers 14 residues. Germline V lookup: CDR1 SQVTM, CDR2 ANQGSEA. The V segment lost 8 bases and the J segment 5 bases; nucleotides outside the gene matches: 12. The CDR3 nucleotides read TGCAGCCTCCTCGCTAGCGGGGGAGGCGACGAGCAGTACTTC. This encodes CSLLASGGGDEQYF.

The CDR3 loop reads CASTVPGELFF. The CDR3 DNA reads as TGTGCCAGCACCGTTCCCGGGGAGCTGTTTTTT. J is TRBJ2-2 and V is TRBV11-2; D ambiguous. The CDR3 has 11 amino acids. Germline values: CDR1 SGHAT, CDR2 FQNNGV. Trimming cost V 7 bases and J 6 bases, with 6 bases left between them.

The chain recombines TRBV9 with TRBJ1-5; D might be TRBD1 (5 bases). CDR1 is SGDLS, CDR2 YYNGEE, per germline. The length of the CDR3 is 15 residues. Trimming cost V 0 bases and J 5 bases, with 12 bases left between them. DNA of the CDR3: TGTGCCAGCAGCGTAGGAGACAGACCCGATCAGCCCCAGCATTTT. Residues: CASSVGDRPDQPQHF.

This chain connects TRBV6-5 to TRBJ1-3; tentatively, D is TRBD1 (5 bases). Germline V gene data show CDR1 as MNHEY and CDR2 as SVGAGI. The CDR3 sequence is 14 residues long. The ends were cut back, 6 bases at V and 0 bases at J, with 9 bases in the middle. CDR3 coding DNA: TGTGCCAGCAGACTCCAGGGCTCTGGAAACACCATATATTTT. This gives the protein CASRLQGSGNTIYF.

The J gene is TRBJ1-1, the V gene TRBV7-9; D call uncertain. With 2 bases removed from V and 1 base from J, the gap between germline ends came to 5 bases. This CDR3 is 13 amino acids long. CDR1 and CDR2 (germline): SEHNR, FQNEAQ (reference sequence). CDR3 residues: CASSLRPNTEAFF. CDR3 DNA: TGTGCCAGCAGCTTACGTCCGAACACTGAAGCTTTCTTT.

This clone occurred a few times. As DNA, the CDR3 is TGTGCCAGCAGGCCGACTAGCGGGGGCTACGAGCAGTACTTC. This sequence encodes CASRPTSGGYEQYF. The rearrangement joins TRBV6-5 to TRBJ2-7; 12 bases are shared with TRBD2. J lost 3 bases, V lost 6 bases, and 3 bases had no gene match. In germline, CDR1 is MNHEY, CDR2 SVGAGI. There are 14 residues in the CDR3.

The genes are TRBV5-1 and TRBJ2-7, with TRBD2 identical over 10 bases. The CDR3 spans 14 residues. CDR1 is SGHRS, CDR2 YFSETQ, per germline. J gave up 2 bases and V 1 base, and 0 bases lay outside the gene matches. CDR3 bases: TGCGCCAGCAGCTTGACTAGCGGGGCCTACGAGCAGTACTTC. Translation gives CASSLTSGAYEQYF. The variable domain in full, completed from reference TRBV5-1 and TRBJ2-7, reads KAGVTQTPRYLIKTRGQQVTLSCSPISGHRSVSWYQQTPGQGLQFLFEYFSETQRNKGNFPGRFSGRQFSNSRSEMNVSTLELGDSALYLCASSLTSGAYEQYFGPGTRLTVT.

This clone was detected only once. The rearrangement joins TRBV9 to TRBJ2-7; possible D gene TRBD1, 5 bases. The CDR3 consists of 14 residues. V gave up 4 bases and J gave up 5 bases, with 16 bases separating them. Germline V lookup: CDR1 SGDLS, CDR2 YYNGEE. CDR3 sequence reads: CASSLGQGGHEQYF. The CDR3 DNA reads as TGTGCCAGCAGCCTCGGCCAGGGCGGCCACGAGCAGTACTTC.

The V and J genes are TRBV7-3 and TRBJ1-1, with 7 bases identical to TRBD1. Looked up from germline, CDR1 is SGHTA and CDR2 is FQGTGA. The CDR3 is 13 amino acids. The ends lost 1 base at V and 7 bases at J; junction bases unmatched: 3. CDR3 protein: CASSLRRDSEAFF. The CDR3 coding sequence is TGTGCCAGCAGCTTAAGGCGGGACAGTGAAGCTTTCTTT.

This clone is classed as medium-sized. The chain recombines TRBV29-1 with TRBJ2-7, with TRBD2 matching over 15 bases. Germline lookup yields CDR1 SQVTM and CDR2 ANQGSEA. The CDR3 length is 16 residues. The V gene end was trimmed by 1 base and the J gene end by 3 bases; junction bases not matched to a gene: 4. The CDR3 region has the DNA TGCAGCGTTGAAGGGACTAGCGGGAGGGGTCTCTACGAGCAGTACTTC. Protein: CSVEGTSGRGLYEQYF.

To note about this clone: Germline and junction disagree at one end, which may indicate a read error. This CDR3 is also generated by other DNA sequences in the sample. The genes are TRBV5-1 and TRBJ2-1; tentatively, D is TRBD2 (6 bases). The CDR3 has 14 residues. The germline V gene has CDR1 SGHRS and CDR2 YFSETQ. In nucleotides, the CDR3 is TGTGCCAGCAGCCTCACGGGGGACTACAATGAGCAGTTCTTC. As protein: CASSLTGDYNEQFF.

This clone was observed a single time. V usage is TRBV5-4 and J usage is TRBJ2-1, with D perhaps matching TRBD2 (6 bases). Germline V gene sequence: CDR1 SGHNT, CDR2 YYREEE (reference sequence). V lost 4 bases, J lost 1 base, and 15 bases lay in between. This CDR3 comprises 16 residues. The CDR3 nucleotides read TGTGCCAGCAGCCCCCCCAAGGCGGGATCCTACAATGAGCAGTTCTTC. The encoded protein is CASSPPKAGSYNEQFF.

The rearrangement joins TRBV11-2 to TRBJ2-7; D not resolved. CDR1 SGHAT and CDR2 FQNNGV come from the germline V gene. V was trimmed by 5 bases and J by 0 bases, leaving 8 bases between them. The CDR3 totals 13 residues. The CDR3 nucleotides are TGTGCCAGCAGCCCTGGCCGCTCCTACGAGCAGTACTTC. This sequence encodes CASSPGRSYEQYF.

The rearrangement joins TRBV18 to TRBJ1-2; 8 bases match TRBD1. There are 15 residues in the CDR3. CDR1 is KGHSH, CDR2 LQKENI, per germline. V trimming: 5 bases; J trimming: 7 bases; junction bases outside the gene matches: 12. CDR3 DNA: TGTGCCAGCTCAATCCCCCAAAACAGGGGGTCTGGCTACACCTTC. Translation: CASSIPQNRGSGYTF. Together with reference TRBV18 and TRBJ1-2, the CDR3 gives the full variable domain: NAGVMQNPRHLVRRRGQEARLRCSPMKGHSHVYWYRQLPEEGLKFMVYLQKENIIDESGMPKERFSAEFPKEGPSILRIQQVVRGDSAAYFCASSIPQNRGSGYTFGSGTRLTVV.

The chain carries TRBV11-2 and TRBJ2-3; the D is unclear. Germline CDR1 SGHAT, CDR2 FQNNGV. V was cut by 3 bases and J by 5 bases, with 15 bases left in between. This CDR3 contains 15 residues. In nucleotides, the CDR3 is TGTGCCAGCAGCTTTATCGGATTAGCCGGAGATACGCAGTATTTT. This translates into CASSFIGLAGDTQYF.

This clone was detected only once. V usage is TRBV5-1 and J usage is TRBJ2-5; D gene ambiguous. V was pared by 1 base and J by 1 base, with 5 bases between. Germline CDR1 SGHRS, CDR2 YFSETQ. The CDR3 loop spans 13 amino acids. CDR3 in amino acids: CASSLLGQETQYF. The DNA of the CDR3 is TGCGCCAGCAGCTTGCTCGGCCAAGAGACCCAGTACTTC.

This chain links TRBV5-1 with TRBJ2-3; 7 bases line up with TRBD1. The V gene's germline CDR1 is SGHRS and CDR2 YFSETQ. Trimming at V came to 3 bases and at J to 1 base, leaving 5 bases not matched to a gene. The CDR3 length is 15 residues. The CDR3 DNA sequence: TGCGCCAGCAGCTCCTCCGGGACAGGCACAGATACGCAGTATTTT. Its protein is CASSSSGTGTDTQYF.

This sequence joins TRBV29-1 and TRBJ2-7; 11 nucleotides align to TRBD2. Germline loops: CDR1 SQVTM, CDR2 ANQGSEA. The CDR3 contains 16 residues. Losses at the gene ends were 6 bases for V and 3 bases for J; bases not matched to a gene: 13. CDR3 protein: CSVGLAGFSGFYEQYF. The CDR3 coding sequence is TGCAGCGTCGGACTAGCGGGCTTCTCGGGCTTCTACGAGCAGTACTTC.

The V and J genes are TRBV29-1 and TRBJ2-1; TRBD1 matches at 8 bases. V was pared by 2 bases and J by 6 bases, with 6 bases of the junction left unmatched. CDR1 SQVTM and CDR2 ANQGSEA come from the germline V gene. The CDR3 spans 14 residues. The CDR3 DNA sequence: TGCAGCGTTGAACGGACAGGGATATTCAATGAGCAGTTCTTC. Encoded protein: CSVERTGIFNEQFF.

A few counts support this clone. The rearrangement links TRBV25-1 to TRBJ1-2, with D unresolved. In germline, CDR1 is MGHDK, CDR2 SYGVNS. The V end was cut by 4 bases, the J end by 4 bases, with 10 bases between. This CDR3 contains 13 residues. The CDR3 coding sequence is TGTGCCAGCAGTGGTGGAGAGATCTATGGCTACACCTTC. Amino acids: CASSGGEIYGYTF.

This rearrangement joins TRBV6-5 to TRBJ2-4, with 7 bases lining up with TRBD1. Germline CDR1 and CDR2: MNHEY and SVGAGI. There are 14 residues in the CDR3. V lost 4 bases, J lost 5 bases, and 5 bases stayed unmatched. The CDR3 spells CASSSTGDQNIQYF. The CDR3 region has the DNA TGTGCCAGCAGTTCAACAGGGGATCAAAACATTCAGTACTTC.